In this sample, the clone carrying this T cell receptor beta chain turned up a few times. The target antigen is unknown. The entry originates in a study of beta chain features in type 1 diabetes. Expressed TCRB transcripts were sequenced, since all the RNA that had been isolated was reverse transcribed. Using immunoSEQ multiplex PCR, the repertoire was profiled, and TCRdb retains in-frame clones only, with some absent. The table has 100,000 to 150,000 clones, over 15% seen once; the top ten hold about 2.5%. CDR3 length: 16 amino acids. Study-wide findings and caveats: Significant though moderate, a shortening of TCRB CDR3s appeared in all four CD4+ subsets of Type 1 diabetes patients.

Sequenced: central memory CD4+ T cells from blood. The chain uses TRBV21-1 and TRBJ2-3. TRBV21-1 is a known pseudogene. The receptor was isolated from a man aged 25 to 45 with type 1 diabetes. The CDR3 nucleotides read TGTGCCGGCGAGACCCCGCCCCAAATTGTTACAGATACGCAGTATTTT. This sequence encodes CAGETPPQIVTDTQYF.